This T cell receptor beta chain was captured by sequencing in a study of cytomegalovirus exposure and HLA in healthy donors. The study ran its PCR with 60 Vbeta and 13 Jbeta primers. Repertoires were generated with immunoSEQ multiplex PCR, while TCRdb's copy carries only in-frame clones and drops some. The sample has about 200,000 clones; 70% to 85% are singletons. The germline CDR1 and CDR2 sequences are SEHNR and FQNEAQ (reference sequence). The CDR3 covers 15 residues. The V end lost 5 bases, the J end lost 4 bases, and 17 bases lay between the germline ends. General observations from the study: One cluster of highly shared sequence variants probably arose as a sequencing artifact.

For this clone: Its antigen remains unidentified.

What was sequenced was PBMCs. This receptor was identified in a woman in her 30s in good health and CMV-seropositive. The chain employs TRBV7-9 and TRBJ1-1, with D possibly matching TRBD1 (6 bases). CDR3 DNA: TGTGCCAGCAGCCTCTCACCGGGACAACTCACTGAAGCTTTCTTT. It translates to CASSLSPGQLTEAFF.